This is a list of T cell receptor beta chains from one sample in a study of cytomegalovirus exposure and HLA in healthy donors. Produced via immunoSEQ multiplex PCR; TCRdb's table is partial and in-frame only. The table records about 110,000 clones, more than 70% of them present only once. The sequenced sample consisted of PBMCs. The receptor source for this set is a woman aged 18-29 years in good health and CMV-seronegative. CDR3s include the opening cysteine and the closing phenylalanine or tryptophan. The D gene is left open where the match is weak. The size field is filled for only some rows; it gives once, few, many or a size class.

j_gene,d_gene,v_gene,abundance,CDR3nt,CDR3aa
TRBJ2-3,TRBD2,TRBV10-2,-,TGCGCCAGCAGGGGTAGCGGGAGGGAGACAGATACGCAGTATTTT,CASRGSGRETDTQYF
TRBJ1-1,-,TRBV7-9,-,TGTGCCAGCAGCTCTCCCAGGGGAGAGGACACTGAAGCTTTCTTT,CASSSPRGEDTEAFF
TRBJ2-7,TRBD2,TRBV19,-,TGTGCCAGTACCGCGACTAGCGGGAAGTACGAGCAGTACTTC,CASTATSGKYEQYF
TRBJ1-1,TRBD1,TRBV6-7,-,TGTGCCAGCAGTTCCCCCCCCGGACAGGGGTCGAACACTGAAGCTTTCTTT,CASSSPPGQGSNTEAFF
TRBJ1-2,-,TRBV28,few,TGTGCCAGCAGTTTTCGTGGCTACACCTTC,CASSFRGYTF
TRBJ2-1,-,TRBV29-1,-,TGCAGCGTTGAAAGGTCCGAGGATGAGCAGTTCTTC,CSVERSEDEQFF
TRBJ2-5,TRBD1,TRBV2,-,TGTGCCAGCCTTTCCGGGACAGGGATGGAGACCCAGTACTTC,CASLSGTGMETQYF
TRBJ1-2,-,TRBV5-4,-,TGTGCCAGCAGCTTTGAGACAGACTATGGCTACACCTTC,CASSFETDYGYTF
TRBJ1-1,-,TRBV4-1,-,TGCGCCAGCAGTCAGGGGCCCCGCACTGAAGCTTTCTTT,CASSQGPRTEAFF
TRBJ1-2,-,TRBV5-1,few,TGCGCCAGCAGCTTGGTAGGGGACACGAGGTTGGAGGGCTACACCTTC,CASSLVGDTRLEGYTF
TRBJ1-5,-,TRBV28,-,TGTGCCAGCAGTTTTATGGGCATTCGACAGCGCAATCAGCCCCAGCATTTT,CASSFMGIRQRNQPQHF
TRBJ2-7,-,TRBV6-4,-,TGTGCCAGCAGTGACTCGACTCGGGACGAGCAGTACTTC,CASSDSTRDEQYF
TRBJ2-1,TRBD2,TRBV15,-,TGTGCCACCAGCAGAGTGAGTAGCGGGGGGCCTCGGTACAATGAGCAGTTCTTC,CATSRVSSGGPRYNEQFF
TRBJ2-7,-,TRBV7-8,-,TGTGCCAGCAGCGTCCACGAGGAATACGAGCAGTACTTC,CASSVHEEYEQYF
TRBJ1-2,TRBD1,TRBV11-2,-,TGTGCCAGCAGCCCCCTCGTCCGGGACAGGGAGGAATATGGCTACACCTTC,CASSPLVRDREEYGYTF
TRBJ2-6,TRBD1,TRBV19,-,TGTGCCAGTAAATGGGACAGAAGCTCTGGGGCCAACGTCCTGACTTTC,CASKWDRSSGANVLTF
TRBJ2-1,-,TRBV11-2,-,TGTGCCAGCAGCAAAGAGCGGGTCGGCAATGAGCAGTTCTTC,CASSKERVGNEQFF
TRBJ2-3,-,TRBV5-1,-,TGCGCCAGCACCCCTAGGTTGGGCACAGATACGCAGTATTTT,CASTPRLGTDTQYF
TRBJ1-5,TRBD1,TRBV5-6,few,TGTGCCAGCAGCACCGGACAGGGAAACAATCAGCCCCAGCATTTT,CASSTGQGNNQPQHF
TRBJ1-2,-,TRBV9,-,TGTGCCAGCAGCCCTGGGAGGGGGAGGGATGATGGCTACACCTTC,CASSPGRGRDDGYTF